The entry below gives a single T cell receptor (beta chain) sequence along with its context. Germline-derived CDR1 and CDR2 are SGHDT and YYEEEE. With 6 bases removed from V and 1 base from J, the gap between germline ends came to 8 bases. The CDR3 is 14 residues long. This entry is derived from a study of control samples from healthy donors and cancer patients. Some clones are missing from TCRdb's copy, which holds only in-frame ones; the method was immunoSEQ multiplex PCR. In the table there are 130,000 or so clones, about 90% of which are singletons. This sequence was found in a middle-aged man in good health. The rearrangement joins TRBV5-6 to TRBJ2-6; D is perhaps TRBD1 or TRBD2 (5 bases each). Sequenced material: blood. CDR3 loop: CASTRGSGANVLTF. The CDR3 DNA follows: TGTGCCAGCACGAGGGGATCTGGGGCCAACGTCCTGACTTTC.